Given below is one TCR beta chain in context. TCRdb called the 5' RACE reads again in MiXCR, with one record for every CDR3 protein. The sample holds tens of thousands of distinct CDR3 sequences, about an eighth seen once. The sample comes from a study of T-cell memory formation after mild COVID-19. Germline CDR1 LGHDT, CDR2 YNNKEL (reference sequence). The CDR3 runs to 16 residues. V dropped 4 bases and J dropped 3 bases, with 18 bases sitting between them. The sequencing sample was made of PBMCs or a T cell subset sorted from them (not recorded which). The chain is built from TRBV3-1 and TRBJ1-2, with D possibly matching TRBD1 (5 bases). This receptor was taken from an adult woman who had mild COVID-19 (a few samples of this study predate the infection). Cell type and time point are not known. The CDR3 spells CASSLSQGAVDYGYTF. In DNA, the CDR3 is TGTGCCAGCAGCCTCAGCCAAGGGGCTGTGGACTATGGCTACACCTTC. Supplemented by reference TRBV3-1 and TRBJ1-2, the full variable domain reads DTAVSQTPKYLVTQMGNDKSIKCEQNLGHDTMYWYKQDSKKFLKIMFSYNNKELIINETVPNRFSPKSPDKAHLNLHINSLELGDSAVYFCASSLSQGAVDYGYTFGSGTRLTVV.